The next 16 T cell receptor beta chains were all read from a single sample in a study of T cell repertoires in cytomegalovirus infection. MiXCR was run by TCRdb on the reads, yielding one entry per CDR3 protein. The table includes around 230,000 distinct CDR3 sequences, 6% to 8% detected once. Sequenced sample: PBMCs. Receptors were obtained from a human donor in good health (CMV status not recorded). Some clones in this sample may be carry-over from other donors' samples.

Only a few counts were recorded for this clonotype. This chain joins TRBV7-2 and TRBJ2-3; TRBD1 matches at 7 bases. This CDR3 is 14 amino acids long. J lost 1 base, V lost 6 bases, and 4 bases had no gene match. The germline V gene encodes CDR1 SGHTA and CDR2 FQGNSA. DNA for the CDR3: TGTGCCAGCAGAGCGACAGGGCGCACAGATACGCAGTATTTT. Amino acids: CASRATGRTDTQYF. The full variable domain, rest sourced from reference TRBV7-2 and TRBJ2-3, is GAGVSQSPSNKVTEKGKDVELRCDPISGHTALYWYRQSLGQGLEFLIYFQGNSAPDKSGLPSDRFSAERTGGSVSTLTIQRTQQEDSAVYLCASRATGRTDTQYFGPGTRLTVL.

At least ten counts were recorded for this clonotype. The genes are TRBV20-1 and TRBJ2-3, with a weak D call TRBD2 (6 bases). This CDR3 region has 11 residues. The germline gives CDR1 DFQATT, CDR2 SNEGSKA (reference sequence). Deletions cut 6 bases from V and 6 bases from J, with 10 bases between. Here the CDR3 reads CSAGDSDTQYF. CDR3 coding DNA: TGCAGTGCGGGGGACTCTGATACGCAGTATTTT.

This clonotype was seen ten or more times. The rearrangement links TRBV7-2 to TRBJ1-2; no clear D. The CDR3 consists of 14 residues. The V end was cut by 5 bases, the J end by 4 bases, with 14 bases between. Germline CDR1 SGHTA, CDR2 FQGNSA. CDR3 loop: CASSNTDLSYGYTF. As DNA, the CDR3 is TGTGCCAGCAGCAACACGGACCTTTCCTATGGCTACACCTTC.

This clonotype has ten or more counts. CDR3 loop: CSARKRGEQFF. CDR3 bases: TGCAGTGCCCGGAAGCGGGGGGAGCAGTTCTTC. This rearrangement joins TRBV20-1 to TRBJ2-1, with 8 bases that match TRBD2. The CDR3 is made up of 11 amino acids. The germline CDR1 and CDR2 sequences are DFQATT and SNEGSKA (reference sequence). Losses at the gene ends were 6 bases for V and 10 bases for J; bases not matched to a gene: 5.

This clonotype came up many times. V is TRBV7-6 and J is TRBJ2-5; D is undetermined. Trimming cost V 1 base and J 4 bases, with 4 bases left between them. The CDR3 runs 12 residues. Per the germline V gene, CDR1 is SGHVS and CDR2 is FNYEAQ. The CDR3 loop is CASSLELETQYF. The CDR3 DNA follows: TGTGCCAGCAGCTTAGAGCTAGAGACCCAGTACTTC.

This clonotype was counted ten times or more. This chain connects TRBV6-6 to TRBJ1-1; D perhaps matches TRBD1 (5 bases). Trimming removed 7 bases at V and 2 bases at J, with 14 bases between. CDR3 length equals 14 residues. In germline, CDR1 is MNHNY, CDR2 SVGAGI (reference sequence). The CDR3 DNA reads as TGTGCCAGCACTCCATGGGGGAGCAACACTGAAGCTTTCTTT. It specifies CASTPWGSNTEAFF.

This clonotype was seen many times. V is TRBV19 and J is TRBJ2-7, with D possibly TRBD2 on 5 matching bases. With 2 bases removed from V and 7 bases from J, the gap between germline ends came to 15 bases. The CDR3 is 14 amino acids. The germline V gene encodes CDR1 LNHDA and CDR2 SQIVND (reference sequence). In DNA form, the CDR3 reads TGTGCCAGTAGTATAAAGCACGGGGATATGGAGCAGTACTTC. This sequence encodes CASSIKHGDMEQYF.

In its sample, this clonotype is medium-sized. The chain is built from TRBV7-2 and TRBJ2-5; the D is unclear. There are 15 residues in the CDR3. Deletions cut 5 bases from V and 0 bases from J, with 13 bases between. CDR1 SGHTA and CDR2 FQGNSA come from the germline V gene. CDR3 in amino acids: CASSQSQTYQETQYF. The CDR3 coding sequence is TGTGCCAGCAGCCAATCACAGACATACCAAGAGACCCAGTACTTC.

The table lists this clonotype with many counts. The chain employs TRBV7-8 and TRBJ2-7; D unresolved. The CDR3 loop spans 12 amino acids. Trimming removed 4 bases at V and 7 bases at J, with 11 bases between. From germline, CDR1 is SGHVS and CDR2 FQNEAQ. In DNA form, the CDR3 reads TGTGCCAGCAGCTCCACCCCCCGGGAGCAGTACTTC. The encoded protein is CASSSTPREQYF.

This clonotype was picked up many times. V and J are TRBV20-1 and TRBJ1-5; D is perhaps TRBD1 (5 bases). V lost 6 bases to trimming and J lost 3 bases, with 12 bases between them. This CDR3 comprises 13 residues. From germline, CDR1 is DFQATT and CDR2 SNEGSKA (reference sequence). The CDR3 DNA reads TGCAGTGCCTCGGCGGACACCAATCAGCCCCAGCATTTT. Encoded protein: CSASADTNQPQHF.

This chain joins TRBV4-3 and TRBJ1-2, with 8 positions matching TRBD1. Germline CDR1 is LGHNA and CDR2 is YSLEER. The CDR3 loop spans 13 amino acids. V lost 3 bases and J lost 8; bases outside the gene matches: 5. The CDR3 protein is CASSQSTGDGYTF. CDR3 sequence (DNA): TGCGCCAGCAGCCAGTCGACAGGGGACGGCTACACCTTC.

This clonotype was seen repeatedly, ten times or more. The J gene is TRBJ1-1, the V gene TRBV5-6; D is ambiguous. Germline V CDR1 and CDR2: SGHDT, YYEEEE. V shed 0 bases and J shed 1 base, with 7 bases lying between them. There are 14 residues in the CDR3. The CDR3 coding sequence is TGTGCCAGCAGCTTGGAACCCACGAACACTGAAGCTTTCTTT. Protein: CASSLEPTNTEAFF.

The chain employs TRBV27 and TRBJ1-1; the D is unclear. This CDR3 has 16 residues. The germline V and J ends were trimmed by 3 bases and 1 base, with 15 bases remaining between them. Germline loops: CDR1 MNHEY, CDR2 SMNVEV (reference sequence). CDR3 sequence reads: CASSFRLTFTNTEAFF. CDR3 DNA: TGTGCCAGCAGTTTCCGCCTGACCTTTACGAACACTGAAGCTTTCTTT.

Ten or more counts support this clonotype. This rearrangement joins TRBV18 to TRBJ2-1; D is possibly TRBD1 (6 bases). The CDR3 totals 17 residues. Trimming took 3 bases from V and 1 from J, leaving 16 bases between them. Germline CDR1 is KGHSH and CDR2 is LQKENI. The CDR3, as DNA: TGTGCCAGCTCACCCCCGCACAGGGCGGTTTCCTACAATGAGCAGTTCTTC. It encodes CASSPPHRAVSYNEQFF.

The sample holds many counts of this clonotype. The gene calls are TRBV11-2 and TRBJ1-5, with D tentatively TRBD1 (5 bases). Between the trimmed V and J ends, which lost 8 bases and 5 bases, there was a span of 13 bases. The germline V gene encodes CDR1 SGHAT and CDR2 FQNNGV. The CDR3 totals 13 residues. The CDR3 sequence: CASGSGVHQPQHF. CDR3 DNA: TGTGCCAGCGGCTCGGGGGTTCATCAGCCCCAGCATTTT.

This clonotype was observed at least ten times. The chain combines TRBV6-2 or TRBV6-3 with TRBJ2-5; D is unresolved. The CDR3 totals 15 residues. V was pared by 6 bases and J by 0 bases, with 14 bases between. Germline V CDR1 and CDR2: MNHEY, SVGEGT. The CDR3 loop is CASSEIPMYQETQYF. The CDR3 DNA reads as TGTGCCAGCAGCGAGATTCCAATGTACCAAGAGACCCAGTACTTC.